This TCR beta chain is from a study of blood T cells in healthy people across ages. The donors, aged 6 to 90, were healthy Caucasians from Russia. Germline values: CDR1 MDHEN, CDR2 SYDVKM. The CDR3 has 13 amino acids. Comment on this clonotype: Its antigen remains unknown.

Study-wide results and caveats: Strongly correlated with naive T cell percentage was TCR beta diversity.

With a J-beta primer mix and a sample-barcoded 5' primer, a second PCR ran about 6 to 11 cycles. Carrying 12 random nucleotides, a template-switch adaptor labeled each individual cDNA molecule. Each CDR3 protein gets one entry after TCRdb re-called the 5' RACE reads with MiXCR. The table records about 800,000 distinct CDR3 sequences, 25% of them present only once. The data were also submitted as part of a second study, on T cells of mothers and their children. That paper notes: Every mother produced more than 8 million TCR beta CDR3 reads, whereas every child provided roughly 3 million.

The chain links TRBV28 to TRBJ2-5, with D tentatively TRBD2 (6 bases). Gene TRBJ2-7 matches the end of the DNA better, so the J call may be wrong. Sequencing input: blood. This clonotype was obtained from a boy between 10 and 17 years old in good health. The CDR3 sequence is CASSEQAGFEQYF. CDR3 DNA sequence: TGTGCCAGCAGTGAACAGGCGGGGTTCGAGCAGTACTTC.